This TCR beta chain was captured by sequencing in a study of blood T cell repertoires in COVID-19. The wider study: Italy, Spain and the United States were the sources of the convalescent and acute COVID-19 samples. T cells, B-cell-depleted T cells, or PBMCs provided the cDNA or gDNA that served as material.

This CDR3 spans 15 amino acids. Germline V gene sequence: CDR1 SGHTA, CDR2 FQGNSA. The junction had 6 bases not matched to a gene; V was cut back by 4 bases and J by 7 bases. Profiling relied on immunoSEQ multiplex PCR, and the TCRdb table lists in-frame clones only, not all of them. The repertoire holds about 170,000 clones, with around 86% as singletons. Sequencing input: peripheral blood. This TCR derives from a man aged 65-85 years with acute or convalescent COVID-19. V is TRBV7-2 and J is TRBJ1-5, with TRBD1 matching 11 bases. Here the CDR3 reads CASSSGDRGRQPQHF. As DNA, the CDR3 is TGTGCCAGCAGCTCAGGGGACAGGGGGAGACAGCCCCAGCATTTT.